The T cell receptor (beta chain) described here comes from a study of blood T cell repertoires in COVID-19. About the study: There were acute and convalescent COVID-19 samples, and they came from the United States, Italy and Spain. Sources were T cells, B-cell-depleted T cells, or PBMCs; the material itself was cDNA or gDNA.

Per the authors' pipeline: Reference gene primer amplification gave nucleated cell count estimates. Libraries were prepared by immunoSEQ multiplex PCR; TCRdb keeps only in-frame clonotypes and omits some of them. The D gene and trimming were derived from the DNA, and the V and J assignments and clone size from that table. The sample contains approximately 22,000 clones, around 92% of which appear only once. Germline V gene lookup returns CDR1 MDHEN and CDR2 SYDVKM. The trim removed 4 bases at V and 6 bases at J, leaving 18 bases unmatched. The CDR3 length is 18 residues. This clonotype originated in a human donor in a cohort sampled during active COVID-19. Specimen: peripheral blood. The chain joins TRBV28 to TRBJ2-3; TRBD2 aligns across 8 bases. CDR3 loop: CASSSLSLAGRTQDTQYF. CDR3 nucleotides: TGTGCCAGCAGTTCGCTGTCCTTAGCGGGACGCACACAGGATACGCAGTATTTT.